Detailed here is one T cell receptor beta chain. Its antigen is unknown. The data originate from a study of chemoradiotherapy in HPV16-positive cancers. Profiled with immunoSEQ multiplex PCR; TCRdb holds only in-frame clones, not every one. In the table there are about 5,000 clones, 85% to 95% of which are singletons. General study points: The functional HPV-specific definition rests on just a couple of HPV16-positive patients.

The length of the CDR3 is 11 residues. The V and J ends lost 6 bases and 7 bases respectively, with 7 bases between them. CDR1 is SGHAT and CDR2 is FQNNGV in the germline V gene. This specimen was collected from a patient who underwent chemoradiotherapy. This rearrangement joins TRBV11-2 to TRBJ2-1, with D perhaps TRBD2 (6 bases). The sequence came from a human donor with HPV-associated anogenital cancer. The CDR3 DNA is TGTGCCAGCAGAGGGAGGAATGAGCAGTTCTTC. As protein: CASRGRNEQFF. Looking up the rest from reference TRBV11-2 and TRBJ2-1 gives the full variable domain: EAGVAQSPRYKIIEKRQSVAFWCNPISGHATLYWYQQILGQGPKLLIQFQNNGVVDDSQLPKDRFSAERLKGVDSTLKIQPAKLEDSAVYLCASRGRNEQFFGPGTRLTVL.